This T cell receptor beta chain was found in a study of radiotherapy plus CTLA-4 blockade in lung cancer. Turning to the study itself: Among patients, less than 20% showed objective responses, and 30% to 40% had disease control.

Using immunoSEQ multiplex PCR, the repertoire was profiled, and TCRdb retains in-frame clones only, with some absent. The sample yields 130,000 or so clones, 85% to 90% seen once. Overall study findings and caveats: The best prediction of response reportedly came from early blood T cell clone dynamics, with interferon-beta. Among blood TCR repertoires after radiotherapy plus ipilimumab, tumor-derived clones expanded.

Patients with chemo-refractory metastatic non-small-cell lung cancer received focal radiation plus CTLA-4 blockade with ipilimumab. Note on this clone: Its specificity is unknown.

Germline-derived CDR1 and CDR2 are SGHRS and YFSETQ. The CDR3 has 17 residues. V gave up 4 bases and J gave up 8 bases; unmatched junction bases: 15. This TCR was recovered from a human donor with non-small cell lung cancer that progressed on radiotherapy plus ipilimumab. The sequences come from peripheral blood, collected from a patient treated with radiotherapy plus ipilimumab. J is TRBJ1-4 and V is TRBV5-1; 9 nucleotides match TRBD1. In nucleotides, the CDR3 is TGCGCCAGCAGCAGCCTATCAAAACAGGGGGCGAAAGAAAAACTGTTTTTT. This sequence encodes CASSSLSKQGAKEKLFF.